This entry concerns a single T cell receptor (beta chain). These data come from a study of T cells in tumors after PD-1 blockade. For the study at large: Either cemiplimab 350 mg every 2 weeks or pembrolizumab 200 mg every 3 weeks was given. During anti-PD-1 treatment, some patients continued daily vismodegib 150 mg.

The germline V gene has CDR1 LGHDT and CDR2 YNNKEL (reference sequence). V lost 1 base and J 8 bases, leaving 14 bases between the germline ends. The CDR3 covers 15 residues. The data were produced by immunoSEQ multiplex PCR, yet TCRdb's version contains in-frame clones alone and is incomplete. The table includes tens of thousands of clones, around 77% detected once. This specimen was PBMCs, taken before anti-PD-1 treatment. The chain carries TRBV3-1 (or the pseudogene TRBV3-2) and TRBJ2-2; D might be TRBD2 (6 bases). The clonotype was recovered from a human donor with basal cell carcinoma. Written as DNA, the CDR3 is TGTGCCAGCAGCCAAGGGAGCGGGTTTGAGGGGGAGCTGTTTTTT. Protein sequence: CASSQGSGFEGELFF.